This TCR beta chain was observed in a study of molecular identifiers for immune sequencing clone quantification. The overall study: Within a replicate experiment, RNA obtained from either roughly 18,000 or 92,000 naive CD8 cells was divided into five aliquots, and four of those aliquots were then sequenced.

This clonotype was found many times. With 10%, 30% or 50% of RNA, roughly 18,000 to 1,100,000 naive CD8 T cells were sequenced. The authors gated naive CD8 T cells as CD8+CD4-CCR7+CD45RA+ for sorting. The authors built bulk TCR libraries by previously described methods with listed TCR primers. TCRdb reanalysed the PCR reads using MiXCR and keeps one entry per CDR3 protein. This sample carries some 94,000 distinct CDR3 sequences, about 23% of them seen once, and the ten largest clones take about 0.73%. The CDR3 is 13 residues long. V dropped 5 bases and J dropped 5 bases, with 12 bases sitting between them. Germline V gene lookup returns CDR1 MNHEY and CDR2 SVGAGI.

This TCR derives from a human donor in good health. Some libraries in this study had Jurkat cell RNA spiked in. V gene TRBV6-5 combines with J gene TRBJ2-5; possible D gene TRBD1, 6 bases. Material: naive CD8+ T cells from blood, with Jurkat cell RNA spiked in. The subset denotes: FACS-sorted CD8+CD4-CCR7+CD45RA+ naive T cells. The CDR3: CASSVTGIETQYF. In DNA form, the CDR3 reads TGTGCCAGCAGTGTAACAGGGATTGAGACCCAGTACTTC.